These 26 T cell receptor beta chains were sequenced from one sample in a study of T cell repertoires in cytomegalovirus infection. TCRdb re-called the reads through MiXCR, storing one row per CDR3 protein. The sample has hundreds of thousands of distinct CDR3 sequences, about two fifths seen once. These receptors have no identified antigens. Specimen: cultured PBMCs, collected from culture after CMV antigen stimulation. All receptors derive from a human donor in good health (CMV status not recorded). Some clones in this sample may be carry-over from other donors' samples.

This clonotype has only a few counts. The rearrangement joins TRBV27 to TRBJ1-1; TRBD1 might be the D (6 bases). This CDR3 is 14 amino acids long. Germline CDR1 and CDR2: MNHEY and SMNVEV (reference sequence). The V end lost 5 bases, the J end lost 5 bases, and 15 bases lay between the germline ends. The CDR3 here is CASSAGGGGTEAFF. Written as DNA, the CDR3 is TGTGCCAGCAGTGCTGGGGGCGGAGGGACTGAAGCTTTCTTT.

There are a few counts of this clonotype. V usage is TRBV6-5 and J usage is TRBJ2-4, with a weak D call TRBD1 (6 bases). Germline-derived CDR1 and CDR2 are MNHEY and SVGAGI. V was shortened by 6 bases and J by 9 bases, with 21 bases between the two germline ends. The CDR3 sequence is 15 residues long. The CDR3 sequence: CASRDSGASGAIQYF. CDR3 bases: TGTGCCAGCAGGGATTCCGGTGCCTCAGGGGCCATTCAGTACTTC.

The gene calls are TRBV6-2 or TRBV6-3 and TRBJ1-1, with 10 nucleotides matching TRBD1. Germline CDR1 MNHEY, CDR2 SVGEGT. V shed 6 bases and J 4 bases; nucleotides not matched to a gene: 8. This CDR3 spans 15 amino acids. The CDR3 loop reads CASRTGGKGSTEAFF. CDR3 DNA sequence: TGTGCCAGCAGGACAGGGGGCAAGGGGAGCACTGAAGCTTTCTTT.

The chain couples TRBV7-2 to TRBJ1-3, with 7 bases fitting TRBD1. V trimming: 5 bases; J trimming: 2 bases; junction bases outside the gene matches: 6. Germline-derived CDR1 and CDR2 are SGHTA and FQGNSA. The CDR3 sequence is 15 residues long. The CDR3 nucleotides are TGTGCCAGCAGCCGTTACAGGGGACCTGGAAACACCATATATTTT. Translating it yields CASSRYRGPGNTIYF. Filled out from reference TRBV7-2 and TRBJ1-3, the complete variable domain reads GAGVSQSPSNKVTEKGKDVELRCDPISGHTALYWYRQSLGQGLEFLIYFQGNSAPDKSGLPSDRFSAERTGGSVSTLTIQRTQQEDSAVYLCASSRYRGPGNTIYFGEGSWLTVV.

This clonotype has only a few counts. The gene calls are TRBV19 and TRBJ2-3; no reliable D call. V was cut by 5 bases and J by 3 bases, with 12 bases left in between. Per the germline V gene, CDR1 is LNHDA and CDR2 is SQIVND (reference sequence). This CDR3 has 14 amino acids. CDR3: CASSSLITTDTQYF. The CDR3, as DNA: TGTGCCAGTAGTTCTCTGATTACGACAGATACGCAGTATTTT.

The CDR3 region is CASSQRSGANQPQHF. CDR3 nucleotides: TGTGCCAGCAGCCAAAGATCAGGGGCCAATCAGCCCCAGCATTTT. This sequence joins TRBV6-1 and TRBJ1-5; D is perhaps TRBD1 (6 bases). V was shortened by 6 bases and J by 3 bases, with 15 bases between the two germline ends. The CDR3 totals 15 residues. Germline CDR1 is MNHNS and CDR2 is SASEGT.

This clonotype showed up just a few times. Written as DNA, the CDR3 is TGTGCCAGCAGCGCCCCTAAGTTGAGCTCCTACAATGAGCAGTTCTTC. It translates to CASSAPKLSSYNEQFF. The rearrangement uses TRBV9 and TRBJ2-1; D is unclear. This CDR3 contains 16 residues. V shed 3 bases and J shed 0 bases, with 13 bases lying between them. The germline gives CDR1 SGDLS, CDR2 YYNGEE.

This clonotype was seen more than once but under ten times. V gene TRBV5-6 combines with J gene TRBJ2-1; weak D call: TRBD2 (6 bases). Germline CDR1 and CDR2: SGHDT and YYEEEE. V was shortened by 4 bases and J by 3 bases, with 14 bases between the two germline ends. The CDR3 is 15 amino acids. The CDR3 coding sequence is TGTGCCAGCAGCCCCGGAGGGGCCAACTACAATGAGCAGTTCTTC. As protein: CASSPGGANYNEQFF.

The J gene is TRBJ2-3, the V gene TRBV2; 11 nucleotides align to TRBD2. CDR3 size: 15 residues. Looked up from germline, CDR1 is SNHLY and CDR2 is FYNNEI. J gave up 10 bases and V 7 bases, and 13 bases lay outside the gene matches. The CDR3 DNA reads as TGTGCCAGCACCTTCGCTAGCGGGGGGCAGTACGCGCAGTATTTT. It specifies CASTFASGGQYAQYF.

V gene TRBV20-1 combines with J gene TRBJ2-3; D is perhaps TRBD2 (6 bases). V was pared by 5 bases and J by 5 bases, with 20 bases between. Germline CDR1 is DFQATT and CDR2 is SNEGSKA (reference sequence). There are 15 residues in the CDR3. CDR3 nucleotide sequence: TGCAGTGCTGCCCCTAGGATTGGAGCGGGAGATACGCAGTATTTT. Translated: CSAAPRIGAGDTQYF.

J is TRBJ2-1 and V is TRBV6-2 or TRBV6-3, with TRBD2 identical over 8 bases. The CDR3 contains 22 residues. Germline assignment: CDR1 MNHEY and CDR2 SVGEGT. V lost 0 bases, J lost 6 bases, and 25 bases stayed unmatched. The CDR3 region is CASSYSQQYYAGRAGGGNEQFF. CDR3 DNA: TGTGCCAGCAGTTACTCCCAACAATACTACGCCGGGAGGGCCGGAGGGGGCAATGAGCAGTTCTTC.

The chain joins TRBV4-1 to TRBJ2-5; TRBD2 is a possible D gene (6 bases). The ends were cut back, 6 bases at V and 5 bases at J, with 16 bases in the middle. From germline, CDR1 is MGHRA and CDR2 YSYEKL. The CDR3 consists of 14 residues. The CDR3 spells CASSRDFKSETQYF. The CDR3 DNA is TGCGCCAGCAGTCGGGACTTCAAGTCTGAGACCCAGTACTTC.

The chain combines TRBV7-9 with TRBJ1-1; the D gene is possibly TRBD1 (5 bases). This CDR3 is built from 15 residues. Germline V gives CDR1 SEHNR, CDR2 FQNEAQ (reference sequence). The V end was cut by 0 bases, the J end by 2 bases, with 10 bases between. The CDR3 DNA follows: TGTGCCAGCAGCTTAGCTCGGGGGGTAAACACTGAAGCTTTCTTT. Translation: CASSLARGVNTEAFF.

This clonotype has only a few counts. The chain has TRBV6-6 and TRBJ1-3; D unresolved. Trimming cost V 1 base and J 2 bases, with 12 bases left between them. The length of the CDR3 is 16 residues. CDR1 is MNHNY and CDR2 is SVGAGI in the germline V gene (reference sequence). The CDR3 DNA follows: TGTGCCAGCAGTTACTGGGCAGGACGCACTGGAAACACCATATATTTT. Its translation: CASSYWAGRTGNTIYF.

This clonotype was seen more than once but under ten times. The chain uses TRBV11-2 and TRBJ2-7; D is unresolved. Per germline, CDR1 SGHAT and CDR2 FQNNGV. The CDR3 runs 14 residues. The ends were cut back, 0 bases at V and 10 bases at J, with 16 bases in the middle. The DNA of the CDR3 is TGTGCCAGCAGCTTAGATTTATGGGTTGAGGCACAGTACTTC. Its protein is CASSLDLWVEAQYF.

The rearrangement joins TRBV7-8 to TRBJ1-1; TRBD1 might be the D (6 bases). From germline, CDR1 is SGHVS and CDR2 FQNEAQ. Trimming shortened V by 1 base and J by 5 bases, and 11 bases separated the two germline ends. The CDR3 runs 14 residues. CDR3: CASSLVQGWTEAFF. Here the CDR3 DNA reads TGTGCCAGCAGCTTAGTGCAGGGGTGGACTGAAGCTTTCTTT.

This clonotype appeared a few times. CDR3 sequence (DNA): TGTGCCAGCAGCTTAGCAGGTCCAGCGGGAGGGCCGTACGAGCAGTACTTC. Translated: CASSLAGPAGGPYEQYF. This chain links TRBV7-2 with TRBJ2-7; the match to TRBD2 covers 10 bases. The length of the CDR3 is 17 residues. Germline CDR1 is SGHTA and CDR2 is FQGNSA. V shed 0 bases and J 4 bases; nucleotides not matched to a gene: 9.

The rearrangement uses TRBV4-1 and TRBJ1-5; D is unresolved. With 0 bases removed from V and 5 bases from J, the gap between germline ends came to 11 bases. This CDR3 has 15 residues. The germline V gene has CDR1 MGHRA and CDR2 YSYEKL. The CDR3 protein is CASSQDRRPHQPQHF. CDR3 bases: TGCGCCAGCAGCCAAGATCGTCGCCCGCATCAGCCCCAGCATTTT.

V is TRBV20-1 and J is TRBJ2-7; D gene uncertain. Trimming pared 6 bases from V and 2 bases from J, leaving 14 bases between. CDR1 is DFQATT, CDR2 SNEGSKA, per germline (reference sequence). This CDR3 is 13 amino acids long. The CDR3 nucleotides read TGCAGTGCGCTGCTCGCACAGCCCTACGAGCAGTACTTC. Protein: CSALLAQPYEQYF.

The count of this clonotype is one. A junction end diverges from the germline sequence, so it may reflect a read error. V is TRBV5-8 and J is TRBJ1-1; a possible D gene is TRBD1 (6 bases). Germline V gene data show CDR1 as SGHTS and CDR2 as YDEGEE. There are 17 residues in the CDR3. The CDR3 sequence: CASSLGGGDTLNTEAFF. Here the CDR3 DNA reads TGCGCCAGCAGCTTAGGGGGGGGGGACACCCTGAACACTGAAGCTTTCTTT.

In DNA, the CDR3 is TGTGCCAGCAGCTTGAGAGGGAACCCCTACGAGCAGTACTTC. Amino acids: CASSLRGNPYEQYF. The V and J genes are TRBV7-9 and TRBJ2-7, with TRBD2 as a possible D gene (5 bases). There are 14 residues in the CDR3. The germline CDR1 and CDR2 sequences are SEHNR and FQNEAQ (reference sequence). V lost 3 bases to trimming and J lost 2 bases, with 11 bases between them. The full variable domain, in which reference TRBV7-9 and TRBJ2-7 provide the parts outside the CDR3, is DTGVSQNPRHKITKRGQNVTFRCDPISEHNRLYWYRQTLGQGPEFLTYFQNEAQLEKSRLLSDRFSAERPKGSFSTLEIQRTEQGDSAMYLCASSLRGNPYEQYFGPGTRLTVT.

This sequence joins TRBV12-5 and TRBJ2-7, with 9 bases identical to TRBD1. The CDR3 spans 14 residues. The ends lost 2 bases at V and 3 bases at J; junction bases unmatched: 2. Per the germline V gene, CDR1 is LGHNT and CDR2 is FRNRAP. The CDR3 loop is CASGLRDRVYEQYF. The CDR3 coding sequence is TGTGCTAGTGGTTTGAGGGACAGGGTCTACGAGCAGTACTTC.

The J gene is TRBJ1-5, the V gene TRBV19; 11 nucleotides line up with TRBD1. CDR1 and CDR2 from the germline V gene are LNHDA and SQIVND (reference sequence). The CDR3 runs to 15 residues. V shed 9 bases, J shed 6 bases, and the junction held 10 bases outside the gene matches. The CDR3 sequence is CASHPGTGGVQPQHF. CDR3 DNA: TGTGCCAGCCATCCCGGGACAGGGGGGGTTCAGCCCCAGCATTTT.

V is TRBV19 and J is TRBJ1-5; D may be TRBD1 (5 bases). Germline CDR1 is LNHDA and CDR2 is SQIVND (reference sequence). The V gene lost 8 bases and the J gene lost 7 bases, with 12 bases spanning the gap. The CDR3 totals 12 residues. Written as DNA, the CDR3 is TGTGCCAGTGACAGTCTCGGACAGCCCCAGCATTTT. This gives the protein CASDSLGQPQHF.

CDR3 coding DNA: TGTGCCAGCAGTTACTCGGACTCCTACGAGCAGTACTTC. The encoded protein is CASSYSDSYEQYF. The J gene is TRBJ2-7, the V gene TRBV6-2 or TRBV6-3; D is unresolved. This CDR3 has 13 amino acids. V was trimmed by 0 bases and J by 0 bases, leaving 3 bases between them. The V gene's germline CDR1 is MNHEY and CDR2 SVGEGT.

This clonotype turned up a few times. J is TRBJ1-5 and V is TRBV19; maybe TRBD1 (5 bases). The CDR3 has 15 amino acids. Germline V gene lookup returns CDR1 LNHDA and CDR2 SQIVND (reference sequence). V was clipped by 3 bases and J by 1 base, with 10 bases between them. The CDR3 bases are TGTGCCAGTAGTATCGGGACTCTGAGCAATCAGCCCCAGCATTTT. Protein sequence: CASSIGTLSNQPQHF.